Presented here are 2 T cell receptor beta chains from one specimen sequenced in a study of T cell responses to AZD1222 COVID-19 vaccine. The method was immunoSEQ multiplex PCR; TCRdb's version includes in-frame clones alone and lacks a portion of them. The table records under 150,000 clones, 82% of them present only once. The specimen was peripheral blood, collected on day 0 of MenACWY control vaccination. These TCRs come from an adult in good health.

The rearrangement uses TRBV12-3 or TRBV12-4 and TRBJ1-1; tentatively, D is TRBD1 (5 bases). This CDR3 is 13 amino acids long. V lost 4 bases and J 6 bases, leaving 12 bases between the germline ends. The CDR3 sequence is CASSYRGLAEAFF. The CDR3, as DNA: TGTGCCAGCAGTTACCGGGGCCTAGCTGAAGCTTTCTTT.

The rearrangement joins TRBV7-8 to TRBJ2-2; D is unresolved. V dropped 2 bases and J dropped 0 bases, with 10 bases sitting between them. Germline V CDR1 and CDR2: SGHVS, FQNEAQ. This CDR3 has 16 residues. The CDR3 DNA follows: TGTGCCAGCAGCTTACGGTCCGGAACGAACACCGGGGAGCTGTTTTTT. This translates into CASSLRSGTNTGELFF.